This TCR beta chain came from a study of blood T cell repertoires in COVID-19. CDR1 and CDR2 (germline): DFQATT, SNEGSKA (reference sequence). This CDR3 is 13 amino acids long. The V segment lost 3 bases and the J segment 8 bases; nucleotides outside the gene matches: 6. Sequencing was performed with immunoSEQ multiplex PCR; in TCRdb, only in-frame clones are kept and a portion is missing. This table holds around 39,000 clones, approximately 87% found once. Specimen: peripheral blood. This receptor was identified in a man in his 70s with acute or convalescent COVID-19. The chain links TRBV20-1 to TRBJ1-3; the match to TRBD1 covers 8 bases. The CDR3 coding sequence is TGCAGTGCTAGTGAGACAGGGGCAGACACCATATATTTT. This gives the protein CSASETGADTIYF.